These 22 T cell receptor beta chains share one sample of origin, sequenced in a study of T cells in Graves' hyperthyroidism and ophthalmopathy. What was amplified from RNA transcripts were TCR beta CDR3 regions. Researchers ran a first-round RT-PCR on the TCR CDR3 using the HTBI primer set. TCRdb used MiXCR to reprocess the multiplex PCR reads, holding one entry per CDR3 protein. The sample has more than 250,000 distinct CDR3 sequences, over 12% seen once; the top ten hold more than 30%. Sequencing used blood. The receptors originated from a woman between 50 and 59 years old with Graves' hyperthyroidism that later progressed to Graves' ophthalmopathy.

This clonotype came up many times. This rearrangement joins TRBV20-1 to TRBJ2-3; D unresolved. Germline V gives CDR1 DFQATT, CDR2 SNEGSKA (reference sequence). This CDR3 is built from 10 residues. Trimming removed 3 bases at V and 5 bases at J, with 3 bases between. The CDR3 reads CSASLDTQYF. The DNA for the CDR3 is TGCAGTGCTAGTCTAGATACGCAGTATTTT.

This clonotype occurred a few times. A much more abundant neighbour one base away suggests this may be a read error. For the CDR3, the DNA is TGTGCCAGCAGCTCAGTAATCGGTGGGAATGAGCAGTTCTTC. Translation: CASSSVIGGNEQFF. The J gene is TRBJ2-1, the V gene TRBV7-2, with D hard to call. The CDR3 is 14 amino acids. Germline CDR1 is SGHTA and CDR2 is FQGNSA. The ends were cut back, 4 bases at V and 7 bases at J, with 14 bases in the middle.

In its sample, this clonotype was seen many times. The rearrangement uses TRBV28 and TRBJ1-5, with a weak D call TRBD1 (5 bases). V was clipped by 3 bases and J by 4 bases, with 13 bases between them. Germline V CDR1 and CDR2: MDHEN, SYDVKM. The CDR3 is 15 residues long. The CDR3 nucleotides read TGTGCCAGCAGTTTCCGGGGCCTTGGGAATCAGCCCCAGCATTTT. Translation: CASSFRGLGNQPQHF.

The CDR3 reads CASSMRGNEETQYF. Written as DNA, the CDR3 is TGTGCCAGTAGTATGAGAGGGAACGAAGAGACCCAGTACTTC. V and J are TRBV19 and TRBJ2-5; tentatively, D is TRBD2 (5 bases). V dropped 3 bases and J dropped 3 bases, with 11 bases sitting between them. The CDR3 runs to 14 residues. Germline lookup yields CDR1 LNHDA and CDR2 SQIVND (reference sequence).

To note about this clonotype: A junction end diverges from the germline sequence, so it may reflect a read error. The chain combines TRBV11-2 with TRBJ2-6; D call uncertain. The CDR3 length is 15 residues. Germline CDR1 reads SGHAT; CDR2 reads FQNNGV. The CDR3 bases are TGTGCCAGCAGCGTAGATCCTTCTGGGGCCAACGTCCTGACTTTC. It translates to CASSVDPSGANVLTF.

There are a few counts of this clonotype. V and J are TRBV5-1 and TRBJ1-3, with a weak D call TRBD1 (6 bases). This CDR3 comprises 16 residues. Germline V gene sequence: CDR1 SGHRS, CDR2 YFSETQ. Trimming took off 4 bases at V and 4 bases at J, with 18 bases between the two ends. The CDR3 reads CASSPESNRVGNTIYF. The CDR3 DNA reads TGCGCCAGCAGCCCCGAGAGCAACAGGGTAGGAAACACCATATATTTT.

The sample holds many counts of this clonotype. V and J are TRBV29-1 and TRBJ2-5; 7 bases align to TRBD1. Germline CDR1 reads SQVTM; CDR2 reads ANQGSEA. After removal of 7 bases from V and 3 bases from J, the junction contained 2 bases not matched to a gene. This CDR3 is 11 amino acids long. CDR3 in DNA: TGCAGCGGACAGGGCAAAGAGACCCAGTACTTC. This encodes CSGQGKETQYF. Combining the CDR3 with reference TRBV29-1 and TRBJ2-5 gives the whole variable domain SAVISQKPSRDICQRGTSLTIQCQVDSQVTMMFWYRQQPGQSLTLIATANQGSEATYESGFVIDKFPISRPNLTFSTLTVSNMSPEDSSIYLCSGQGKETQYFGPGTRLLVL.

This clonotype was seen only a few times. The gene calls are TRBV6-1 and TRBJ2-6; D call uncertain. Trimming cost V 7 bases and J 0 bases, with 13 bases left between them. CDR3 length: 16 residues. Per the germline V gene, CDR1 is MNHNS and CDR2 is SASEGT. CDR3 sequence reads: CASITSRNSGANVLTF. In DNA form, the CDR3 reads TGTGCCAGCATCACCTCAAGGAACTCTGGGGCCAACGTCCTGACTTTC.

The chain links TRBV14 to TRBJ2-7, with 9 bases lining up with TRBD2. With V trimmed by 2 bases and J by 5 bases, 4 bases remained unmatched. Germline V gene data show CDR1 as SGHDN and CDR2 as FVKESK. The CDR3 has 14 residues. CDR3 in amino acids: CASSQTRLADEQYF. The CDR3 DNA sequence: TGTGCCAGCAGCCAAACCAGACTAGCGGACGAGCAGTACTTC.

V is TRBV20-1 and J is TRBJ2-7; 9 nucleotides line up with TRBD1. Germline CDR1 DFQATT, CDR2 SNEGSKA (reference sequence). There are 15 residues in the CDR3. Unmatched junction bases numbered 10, after V lost 3 bases and J lost 4 bases. The CDR3 here is CSARPPGQGNYEQYF. The CDR3 nucleotides are TGCAGTGCTAGGCCCCCGGGACAGGGTAATTACGAGCAGTACTTC.

This clonotype has a count of ten or more. The chain recombines TRBV12-3 or TRBV12-4 with TRBJ2-6, with D maybe TRBD2 (5 bases). V lost 2 bases and J lost 4, with 9 bases in between. The CDR3 extends over 15 amino acids. In DNA, the CDR3 is TGTGCCAGCAGTTTACGGGGTGCAGGGGCCAACGTCCTGACTTTC. It codes for CASSLRGAGANVLTF.

This chain uses TRBV5-1 with TRBJ2-7; 7 bases line up with TRBD1. This CDR3 comprises 15 residues. The germline V gene has CDR1 SGHRS and CDR2 YFSETQ. Trimming removed 1 base from V and 0 bases from J; junction bases left unmatched: 4. The CDR3 DNA follows: TGCGCCAGCAGCTTGACCGGGACAGACTCCTACGAGCAGTACTTC. Protein sequence: CASSLTGTDSYEQYF.

This clonotype was counted between two and nine times. A single base separates this from a much larger clone, so it may be a read error. CDR3 nucleotide sequence: TGCAGTGCTCACTCTACTTGGTACAATGAGCAGTTCTTC. Protein product: CSAHSTWYNEQFF. The J gene is TRBJ2-1, the V gene TRBV20-1, with no clear D. Germline CDR1 DFQATT, CDR2 SNEGSKA (reference sequence). Trimming cost V 5 bases and J 4 bases, with 12 bases left between them. The CDR3 is made up of 13 amino acids.

This clonotype showed up just once. The chain employs TRBV7-9 and TRBJ2-3; 7 bases fit TRBD2. The V gene's germline CDR1 is SEHNR and CDR2 FQNEAQ (reference sequence). The CDR3 is 16 amino acids. V lost 1 base to trimming and J lost 0 bases; unmatched junction nucleotides: 4. CDR3: CASSLGEGTSTDTQYF. The CDR3 nucleotides are TGTGCCAGCAGCTTAGGGGAGGGAACTAGCACAGATACGCAGTATTTT.

This clonotype was detected many times. The chain is built from TRBV2 and TRBJ1-5; a weak D match, TRBD1 (6 bases). The CDR3 sequence is 13 residues long. Trimming took 7 bases from V and 6 from J, leaving 13 bases between them. Germline V lookup: CDR1 SNHLY, CDR2 FYNNEI. The CDR3 is CASNRAYGQPQHF. The CDR3 region has the DNA TGTGCCAGCAACAGGGCTTACGGTCAGCCCCAGCATTTT.

The sample holds many counts of this clonotype. The chain combines TRBV7-8 with TRBJ1-3, with a possible D match to TRBD1 (6 bases). The CDR3 has 15 amino acids. V shed 5 bases and J shed 0 bases, with 11 bases lying between them. CDR1 SGHVS and CDR2 FQNEAQ come from the germline V gene. CDR3 amino acids: CASSRRGPSGNTIYF. CDR3 DNA: TGTGCCAGCAGCCGACGGGGGCCCTCTGGAAACACCATATATTTT.

J is TRBJ2-5 and V is TRBV6-1; D call uncertain. The germline V and J ends were trimmed by 8 bases and 8 bases, with 18 bases remaining between them. This CDR3 has 13 residues. Germline CDR1 is MNHNS and CDR2 is SASEGT. CDR3 sequence reads: CASGFRASDTQYF. DNA for the CDR3: TGTGCCAGCGGGTTCCGGGCCTCCGATACCCAGTACTTC.

This clonotype was counted many times. The germline gene is not matched at one end of the junction; a read error may be the cause. The chain joins TRBV27 to TRBJ1-1; unclear D gene. Germline loops: CDR1 MNHEY, CDR2 SMNVEV (reference sequence). This CDR3 spans 12 amino acids. In DNA form, the CDR3 reads TGCGCCAGCAGCTCCCTGGGCACTGAAGCTTTCTTT. This translates into CASSSLGTEAFF.

The table lists this clonotype with many counts. The gene calls are TRBV20-1 and TRBJ2-7; 10 bases match TRBD1. The CDR3 totals 13 residues. Per germline, CDR1 DFQATT and CDR2 SNEGSKA (reference sequence). V was pared by 6 bases and J by 4 bases, with 6 bases of the junction left unmatched. Here the CDR3 reads CSAGQGLAYEQYF. The CDR3 nucleotides are TGCAGTGCGGGACAGGGGCTTGCTTACGAGCAGTACTTC.

This clonotype was observed many times. The V gene is TRBV20-1, the J gene TRBJ2-2; D may be TRBD2 (5 bases). This CDR3 has 15 residues. Germline V lookup: CDR1 DFQATT, CDR2 SNEGSKA (reference sequence). With 1 base removed from V and 7 bases from J, the gap between germline ends came to 16 bases. In nucleotides, the CDR3 is TGCAGTGCTAGAGGGCGGCAACTGGGGAGCGGGGAGCTGTTTTTT. It is translated as CSARGRQLGSGELFF.

Ten or more counts support this clonotype. The V call is TRBV3-1, the J call TRBJ1-1; no clear D. CDR1 is LGHDT and CDR2 is YNNKEL in the germline V gene (reference sequence). Deletions cut 8 bases from V and 9 bases from J, with 19 bases between. The CDR3 is 13 residues long. The CDR3 sequence is CASHGGRLNKAFF. As DNA, the CDR3 is TGTGCCAGCCACGGTGGGCGACTCAATAAAGCTTTCTTT.

This clonotype was seen at least ten times. The CDR3 spells CASSGTGAISNQPQHF. The CDR3, as DNA: TGTGCCAGCAGTGGGACCGGAGCCATTAGCAATCAGCCCCAGCATTTT. This chain links TRBV12-3 or TRBV12-4 with TRBJ1-5, with D possibly matching TRBD1 (5 bases). V was pared by 5 bases and J by 0 bases, with 14 bases between. The CDR3 extends over 16 amino acids.